This T cell receptor beta chain appears in the sequencing data of a study of T cell repertoires in cytomegalovirus infection. Across the whole study: Public TCR beta signatures indicated both CMV infection and matching HLA type.

TCRdb recomputed calls from the reads with MiXCR, one row per CDR3 protein. The repertoire includes about 530,000 distinct CDR3 sequences, roughly 29% of them detected once, and less than 15% sits in the top ten. This clonotype originated in a human donor in good health (CMV status not recorded). Some clones in this sample may be carry-over from other donors' samples. Sequencing was performed on PBMCs.

CDR3 bases: TGCAGTGCTTCGATTGGACTAGCGGGCTACAATGAGCAGTTCTTC. It specifies CSASIGLAGYNEQFF. V is TRBV20-1 and J is TRBJ2-1; 11 bases line up with TRBD2. Germline-derived CDR1 and CDR2 are DFQATT and SNEGSKA (reference sequence). CDR3 length: 15 residues. J lost 3 bases, V lost 5 bases, and 6 bases had no gene match.